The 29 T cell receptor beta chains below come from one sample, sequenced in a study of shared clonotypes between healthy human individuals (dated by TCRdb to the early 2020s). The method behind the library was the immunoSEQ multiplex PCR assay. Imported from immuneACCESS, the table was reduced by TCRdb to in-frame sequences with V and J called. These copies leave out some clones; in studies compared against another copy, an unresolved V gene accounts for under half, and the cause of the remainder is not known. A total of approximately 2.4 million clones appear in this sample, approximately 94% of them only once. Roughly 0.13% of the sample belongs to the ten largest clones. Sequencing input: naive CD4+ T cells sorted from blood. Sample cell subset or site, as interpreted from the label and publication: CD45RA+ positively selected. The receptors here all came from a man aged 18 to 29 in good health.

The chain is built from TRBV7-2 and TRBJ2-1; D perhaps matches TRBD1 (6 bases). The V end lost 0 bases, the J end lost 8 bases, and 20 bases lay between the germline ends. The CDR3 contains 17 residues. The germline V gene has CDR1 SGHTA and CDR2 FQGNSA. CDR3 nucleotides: TGTGCCAGCAGCTTAGCGCTAATAGGCAGGGGAGCAGATGAGCAGTTCTTC. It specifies CASSLALIGRGADEQFF.

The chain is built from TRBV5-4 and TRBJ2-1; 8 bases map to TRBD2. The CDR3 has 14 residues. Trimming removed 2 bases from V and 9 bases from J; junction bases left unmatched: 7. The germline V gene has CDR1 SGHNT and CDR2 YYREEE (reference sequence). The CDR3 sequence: CASSFREGLSEQFF. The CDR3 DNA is TGTGCCAGCAGCTTTCGGGAGGGCCTTAGTGAGCAGTTCTTC.

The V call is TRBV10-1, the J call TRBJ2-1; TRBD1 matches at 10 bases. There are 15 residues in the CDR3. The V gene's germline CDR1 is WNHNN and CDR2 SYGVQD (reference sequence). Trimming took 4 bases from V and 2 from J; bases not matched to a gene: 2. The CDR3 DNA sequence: TGCGCCAGCAGTGTTGGACAGGGGGCCTACAATGAGCAGTTCTTC. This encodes CASSVGQGAYNEQFF.

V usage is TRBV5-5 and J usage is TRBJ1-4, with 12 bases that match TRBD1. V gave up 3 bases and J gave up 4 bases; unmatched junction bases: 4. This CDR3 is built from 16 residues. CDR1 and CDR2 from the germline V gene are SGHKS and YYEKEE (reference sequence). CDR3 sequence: CASSSGQGARNEKLFF. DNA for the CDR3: TGTGCCAGCAGCTCGGGACAGGGGGCGCGTAATGAAAAACTGTTTTTT.

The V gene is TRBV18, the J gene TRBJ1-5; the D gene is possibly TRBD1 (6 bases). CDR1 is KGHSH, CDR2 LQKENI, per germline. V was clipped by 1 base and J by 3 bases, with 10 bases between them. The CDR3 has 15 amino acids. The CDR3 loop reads CASSPQTGNNQPQHF. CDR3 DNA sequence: TGTGCCAGCTCACCACAGACAGGCAACAATCAGCCCCAGCATTTT. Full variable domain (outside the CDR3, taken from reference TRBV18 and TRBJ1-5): NAGVMQNPRHLVRRRGQEARLRCSPMKGHSHVYWYRQLPEEGLKFMVYLQKENIIDESGMPKERFSAEFPKEGPSILRIQQVVRGDSAAYFCASSPQTGNNQPQHFGDGTRLSIL.

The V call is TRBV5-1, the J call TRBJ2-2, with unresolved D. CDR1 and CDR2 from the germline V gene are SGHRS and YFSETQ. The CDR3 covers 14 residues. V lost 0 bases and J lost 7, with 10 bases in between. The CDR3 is CASSLGILDGELFF. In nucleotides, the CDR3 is TGCGCCAGCAGCTTGGGAATCCTCGACGGGGAGCTGTTTTTT.

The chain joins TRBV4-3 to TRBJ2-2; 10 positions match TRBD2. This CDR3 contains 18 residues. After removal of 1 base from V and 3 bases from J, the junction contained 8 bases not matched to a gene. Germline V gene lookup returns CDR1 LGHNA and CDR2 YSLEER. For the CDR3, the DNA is TGCGCCAGCAGCCAAGCGGCTAGCGGGAGTAGGGACACCGGGGAGCTGTTTTTT. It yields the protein CASSQAASGSRDTGELFF.

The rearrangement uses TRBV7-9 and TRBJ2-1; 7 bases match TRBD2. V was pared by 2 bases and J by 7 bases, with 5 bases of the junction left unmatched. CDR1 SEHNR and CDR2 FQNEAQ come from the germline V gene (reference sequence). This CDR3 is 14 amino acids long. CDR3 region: CASSLSGTTNEQFF. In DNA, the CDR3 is TGTGCCAGCAGCTTAAGCGGGACCACGAATGAGCAGTTCTTC.

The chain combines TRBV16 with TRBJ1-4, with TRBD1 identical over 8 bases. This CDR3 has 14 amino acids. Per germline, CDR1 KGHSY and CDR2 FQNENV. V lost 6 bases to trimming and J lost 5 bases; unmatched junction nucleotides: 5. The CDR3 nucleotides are TGTGCCAGCAGACGAACAGGGGGAAATGAAAAACTGTTTTTT. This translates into CASRRTGGNEKLFF. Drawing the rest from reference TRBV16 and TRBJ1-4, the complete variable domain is GEEVAQTPKHLVRGEGQKAKLYCAPIKGHSYVFWYQQVLKNEFKFLISFQNENVFDETGMPKERFSAKCLPNSPCSLEIQATKLEDSAVYFCASRRTGGNEKLFFGSGTQLSVL.

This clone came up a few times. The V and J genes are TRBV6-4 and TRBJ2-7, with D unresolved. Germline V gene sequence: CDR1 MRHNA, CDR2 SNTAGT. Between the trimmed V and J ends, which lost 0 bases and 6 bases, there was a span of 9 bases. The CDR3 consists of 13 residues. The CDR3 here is CASSDSIMTEQYF. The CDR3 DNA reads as TGTGCCAGCAGTGACTCTATCATGACCGAGCAGTACTTC.

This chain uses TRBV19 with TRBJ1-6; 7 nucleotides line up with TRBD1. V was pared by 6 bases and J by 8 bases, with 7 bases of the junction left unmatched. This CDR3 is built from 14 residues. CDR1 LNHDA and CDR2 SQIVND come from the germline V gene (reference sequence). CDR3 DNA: TGTGCCAGTAGCTTAGGACAGGTGGATTCACCCCTCCACTTT. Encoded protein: CASSLGQVDSPLHF. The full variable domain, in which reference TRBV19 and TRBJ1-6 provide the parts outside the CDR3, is DGGITQSPKYLFRKEGQNVTLSCEQNLNHDAMYWYRQDPGQGLRLIYYSQIVNDFQKGDIAEGYSVSREKKESFPLTVTSAQKNPTAFYLCASSLGQVDSPLHFGNGTRLTVT.

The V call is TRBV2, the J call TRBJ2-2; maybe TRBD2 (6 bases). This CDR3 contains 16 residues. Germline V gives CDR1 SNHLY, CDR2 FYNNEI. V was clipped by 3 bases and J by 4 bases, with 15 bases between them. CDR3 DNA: TGTGCCAGCAGTGAGCAGCTCGGGGGTAGCACCGGGGAGCTGTTTTTT. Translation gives CASSEQLGGSTGELFF. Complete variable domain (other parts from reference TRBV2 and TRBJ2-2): EPEVTQTPSHQVTQMGQEVILRCVPISNHLYFYWYRQILGQKVEFLVSFYNNEISEKSEIFDDQFSVERPDGSNFTLKIRSTKLEDSAMYFCASSEQLGGSTGELFFGEGSRLTVL.

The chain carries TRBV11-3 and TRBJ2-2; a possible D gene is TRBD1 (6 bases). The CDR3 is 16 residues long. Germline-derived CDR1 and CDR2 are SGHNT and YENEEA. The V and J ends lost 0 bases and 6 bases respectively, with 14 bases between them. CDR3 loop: CASSLDPTGLAGELFF. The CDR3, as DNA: TGTGCCAGCAGCTTAGACCCTACAGGGCTTGCCGGGGAGCTGTTTTTT. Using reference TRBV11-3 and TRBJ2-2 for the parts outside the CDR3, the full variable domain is EAGVVQSPRYKIIEKKQPVAFWCNPISGHNTLYWYLQNLGQGPELLIRYENEEAVDDSQLPKDRFSAERLKGVDSTLKIQPAELGDSAVYLCASSLDPTGLAGELFFGEGSRLTVL.

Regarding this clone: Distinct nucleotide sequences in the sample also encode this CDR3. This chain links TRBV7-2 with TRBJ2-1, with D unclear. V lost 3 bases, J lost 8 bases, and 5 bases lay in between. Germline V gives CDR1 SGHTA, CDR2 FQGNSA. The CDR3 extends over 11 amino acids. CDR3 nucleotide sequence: TGTGCCAGCAGCTTGATGGATGAGCAGTTCTTC. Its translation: CASSLMDEQFF.

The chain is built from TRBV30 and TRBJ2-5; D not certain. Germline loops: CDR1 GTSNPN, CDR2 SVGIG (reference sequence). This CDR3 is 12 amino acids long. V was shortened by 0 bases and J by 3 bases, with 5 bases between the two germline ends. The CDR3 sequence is CAWSVREETQYF. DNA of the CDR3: TGTGCCTGGAGTGTACGTGAAGAGACCCAGTACTTC.

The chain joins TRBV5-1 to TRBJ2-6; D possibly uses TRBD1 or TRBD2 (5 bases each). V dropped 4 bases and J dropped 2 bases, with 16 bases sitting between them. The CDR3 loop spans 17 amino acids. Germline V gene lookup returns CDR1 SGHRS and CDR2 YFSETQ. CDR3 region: CASSPRGNRPGANVLTF. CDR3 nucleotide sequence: TGCGCCAGCAGCCCGAGGGGCAACAGACCTGGGGCCAACGTCCTGACTTTC.

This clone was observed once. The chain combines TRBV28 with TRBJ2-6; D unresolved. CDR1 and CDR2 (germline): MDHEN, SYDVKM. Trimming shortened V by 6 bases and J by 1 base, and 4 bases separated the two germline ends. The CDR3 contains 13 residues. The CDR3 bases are TGTGCCAGCAGCGATTCTGGGGCCAACGTCCTGACTTTC. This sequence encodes CASSDSGANVLTF.

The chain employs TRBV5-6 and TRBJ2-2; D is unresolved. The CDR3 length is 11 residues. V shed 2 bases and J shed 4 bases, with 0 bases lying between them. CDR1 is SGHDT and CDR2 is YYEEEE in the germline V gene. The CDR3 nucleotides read TGTGCCAGCAGCTTCACCGGGGAGCTGTTTTTT. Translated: CASSFTGELFF.

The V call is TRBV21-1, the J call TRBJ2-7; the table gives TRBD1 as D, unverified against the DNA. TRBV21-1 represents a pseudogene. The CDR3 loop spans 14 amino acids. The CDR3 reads CASSDKGPTYEQYF. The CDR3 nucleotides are TGTGCCAGCAGCGACAAGGGGCCTACCTACGAGCAGTACTTC.

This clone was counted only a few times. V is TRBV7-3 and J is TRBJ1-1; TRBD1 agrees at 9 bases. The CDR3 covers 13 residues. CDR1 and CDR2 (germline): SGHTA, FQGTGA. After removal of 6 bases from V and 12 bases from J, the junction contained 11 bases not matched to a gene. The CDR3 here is CASSSRTGDTSFF. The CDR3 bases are TGTGCCAGCAGTTCGAGGACAGGGGATACTTCTTTCTTT.

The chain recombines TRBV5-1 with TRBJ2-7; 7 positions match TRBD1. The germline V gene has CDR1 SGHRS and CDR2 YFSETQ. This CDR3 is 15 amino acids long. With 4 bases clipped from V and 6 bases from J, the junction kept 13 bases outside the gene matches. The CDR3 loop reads CASSLLDRDLGEQYF. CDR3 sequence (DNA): TGCGCCAGCAGCCTGCTTGACAGGGATCTAGGCGAGCAGTACTTC.

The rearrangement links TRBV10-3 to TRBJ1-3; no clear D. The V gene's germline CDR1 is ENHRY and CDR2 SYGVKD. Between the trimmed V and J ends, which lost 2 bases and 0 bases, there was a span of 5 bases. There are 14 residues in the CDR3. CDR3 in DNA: TGTGCCATCAGTGAGAACAACTCTGGAAACACCATATATTTT. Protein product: CAISENNSGNTIYF.

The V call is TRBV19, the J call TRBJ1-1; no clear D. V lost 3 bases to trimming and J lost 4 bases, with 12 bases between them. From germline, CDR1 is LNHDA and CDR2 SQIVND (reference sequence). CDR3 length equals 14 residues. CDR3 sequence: CASSMRELGTEAFF. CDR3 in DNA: TGTGCCAGTAGTATGCGGGAGTTGGGCACTGAAGCTTTCTTT.

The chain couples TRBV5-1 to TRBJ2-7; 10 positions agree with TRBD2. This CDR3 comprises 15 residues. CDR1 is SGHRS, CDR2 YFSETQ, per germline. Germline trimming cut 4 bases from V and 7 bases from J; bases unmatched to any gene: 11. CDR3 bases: TGCGCCAGCAGCGTGTCTAGCGGGGGAGTTAAGGAGCAGTACTTC. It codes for CASSVSSGGVKEQYF.

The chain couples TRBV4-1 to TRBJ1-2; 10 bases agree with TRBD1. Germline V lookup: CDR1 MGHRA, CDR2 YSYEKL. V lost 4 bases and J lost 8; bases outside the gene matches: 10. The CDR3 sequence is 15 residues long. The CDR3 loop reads CASSPAAGQGKGYTF. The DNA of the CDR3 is TGCGCCAGCAGCCCGGCCGCGGGACAGGGGAAGGGCTACACCTTC.

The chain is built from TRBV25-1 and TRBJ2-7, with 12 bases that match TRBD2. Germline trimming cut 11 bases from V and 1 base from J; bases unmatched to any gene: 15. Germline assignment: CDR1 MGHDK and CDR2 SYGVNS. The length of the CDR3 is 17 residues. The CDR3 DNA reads TGTGCCTCGCAGAACACTAGCGGGAGGAAGGGGTCCTACGAGCAGTACTTC. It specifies CASQNTSGRKGSYEQYF.

CDR3 in amino acids: CASSWGQGANYGYTF. For the CDR3, the DNA is TGTGCCAGCAGTTGGGGACAGGGGGCTAACTATGGCTACACCTTC. V usage is TRBV6-5 and J usage is TRBJ1-2, with 11 bases that match TRBD1. J lost 0 bases, V lost 4 bases, and 1 base had no gene match. This CDR3 spans 15 amino acids. Germline V CDR1 and CDR2: MNHEY, SVGAGI.

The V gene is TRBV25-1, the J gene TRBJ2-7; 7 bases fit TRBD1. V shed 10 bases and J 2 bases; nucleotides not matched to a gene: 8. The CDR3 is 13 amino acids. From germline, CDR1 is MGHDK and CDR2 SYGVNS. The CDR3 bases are TGTGCCACCCAGACAGGGATTCCCTACGAGCAGTACTTC. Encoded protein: CATQTGIPYEQYF.

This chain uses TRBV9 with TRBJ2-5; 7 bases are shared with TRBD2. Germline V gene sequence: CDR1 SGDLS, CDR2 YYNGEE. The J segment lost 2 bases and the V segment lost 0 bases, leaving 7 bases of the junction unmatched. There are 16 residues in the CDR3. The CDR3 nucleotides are TGTGCCAGCAGCGTAGCCCCCCGGGGAGGGCAAGAGACCCAGTACTTC. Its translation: CASSVAPRGGQETQYF.